The 2 T cell receptor beta chains below come from one sample, sequenced in a study of beta chain features in type 1 diabetes. Reverse transcribing all isolated RNA meant expressed TCRB transcripts were sequenced. Generated by immunoSEQ multiplex PCR, the TCRdb table keeps only in-frame clones and is missing some. The sample holds fewer than 400,000 clones; 7% to 9% are singletons and the top ten take 0.44%. The sample comprised central memory CD4+ T cells from blood. These receptor sequences come from a woman aged 18-30 years in good health.

This clone was found a few times. V is TRBV7-3 and J is TRBJ2-3; the D is unclear. CDR3 length equals 14 residues. V gave up 5 bases and J gave up 1 base, with 10 bases separating them. Germline V lookup: CDR1 SGHTA, CDR2 FQGTGA. The CDR3 loop reads CASSPRPGTDTQYF. The CDR3 region has the DNA TGTGCCAGCAGCCCCCGACCGGGCACAGATACGCAGTATTTT.

The chain carries TRBV23-1 and TRBJ2-2, with D possibly TRBD1 on 6 matching bases. TRBV23-1 is classed as an ORF, of uncertain function. V dropped 0 bases and J dropped 5 bases, with 10 bases sitting between them. This CDR3 region has 15 residues. This CDR3 reads CASSQSGTSTGELFF. CDR3 DNA: TGCGCCAGCAGTCAATCGGGGACATCGACCGGGGAGCTGTTTTTT.